The T cell receptor (beta chain) described here comes from a study of blood T cells in healthy people across ages. As concerns this clonotype: Its antigen is not identified.

The germline V gene encodes CDR1 SGHVS and CDR2 FQNEAQ. The junction had 15 bases not matched to a gene; V was cut back by 2 bases and J by 4 bases. The CDR3 runs to 18 residues. Study-level findings and limits: Getting older went along with TCR beta diversity per million T cells dropping roughly linearly.

For the second PCR, which ran for roughly 6 to 11 cycles, a sample-barcoded 5' primer and a J-beta primer mix were used. From the 5' RACE reads, TCRdb called clonotypes with MiXCR, one entry per CDR3 protein. Of some 1.8 million distinct CDR3 sequences detected, about 39% appear once; the ten largest clones hold 20% to 25%. The TCR comes from a human donor in good health. The chain carries TRBV7-8 and TRBJ2-3, with 7 bases fitting TRBD1. Sequenced: blood. The CDR3 DNA sequence: TGTGCCAGCAGCTTACGACTGAACAGGGGACCCATCGCAGATACGCAGTATTTT. As protein: CASSLRLNRGPIADTQYF. The full variable domain, rest sourced from reference TRBV7-8 and TRBJ2-3, is GAGVSQSPRYKVAKRGQDVALRCDPISGHVSLFWYQQALGQGPEFLTYFQNEAQLDKSGLPSDRFFAERPEGSVSTLKIQRTQQEDSAVYLCASSLRLNRGPIADTQYFGPGTRLTVL.